The rows below give T cell receptor beta chains drawn from one sample of a study of blood T cell repertoires in COVID-19. Only in-frame clones appear in the TCRdb table, and some are missing; sequencing was by immunoSEQ multiplex PCR. This table has around 200,000 clones, just under 90% appearing once. Sequenced sample: PBMCs or T cells enriched from blood (not recorded which). The receptors stem from a man aged 30 to 39 who had recovered from COVID-19. Both conserved end residues are part of each CDR3. The D gene is left open where the match is weak. Some rows have no size entry. The others give once, few or many, or a class for an expanded clone.

abundance	j_gene	d_gene	v_gene	len	CDR3aa	CDR3nt
.	TRBJ2-7	.	TRBV7-2	14	CASSSGGSSYEQYF	TGTGCCAGCAGCTCCGGGGGTAGCTCCTACGAGCAGTACTTC
.	TRBJ1-2	TRBD1	TRBV24-1	14	CATSEGTDLYGYTF	TGTGCCACCAGTGAGGGGACAGACCTCTATGGCTACACCTTC
.	TRBJ2-1	TRBD2	TRBV6-4	18	CASRNGTSGGAMYNEQFF	TGTGCCAGCAGGAACGGGACTAGCGGGGGGGCGATGTACAATGAGCAGTTCTTC
.	TRBJ1-5	.	TRBV28	14	CASSSTGPNQPQHF	TGTGCCAGCAGTTCAACAGGTCCGAATCAGCCCCAGCATTTT
.	TRBJ2-1	TRBD1	TRBV4-3	16	CASSQSGTVPMGEQFF	TGCGCCAGCAGCCAAAGTGGGACAGTACCCATGGGTGAGCAGTTCTTC
.	TRBJ1-1	.	TRBV30	13	CAWKTEAYGEAFF	TGTGCCTGGAAGACCGAGGCCTATGGGGAAGCTTTCTTT
.	TRBJ2-7	TRBD2	TRBV28	18	CASSSTTGLAGFSYEQYF	TGTGCCAGCAGTTCAACGACGGGACTAGCGGGTTTCTCCTACGAGCAGTACTTC
.	TRBJ1-2	TRBD1	TRBV10-3	16	CAISEGGDSDRDGYTF	TGTGCCATCAGTGAGGGTGGGGACAGCGACCGGGATGGCTACACCTTC
.	TRBJ1-3	TRBD1	TRBV19	14	CASSRQGRGNTIYF	TGTGCCAGTAGTCGACAGGGGCGGGGAAACACCATATATTTT
.	TRBJ1-3	.	TRBV6-5	15	CASSNREISGNTIYF	TGTGCCAGCAGTAACCGGGAGATATCTGGAAACACCATATATTTT
.	TRBJ1-1	TRBD1	TRBV30	15	CAWSVGTGWNTEAFF	TGTGCCTGGAGTGTGGGGACAGGGTGGAACACTGAAGCTTTCTTT
.	TRBJ1-1	.	TRBV18	14	CASSPSAGDTEAFF	TGTGCCAGCTCACCGTCCGCGGGGGACACTGAAGCTTTCTTT
.	TRBJ1-1	TRBD1	TRBV29-1	12	CSVRDRNTEAFF	TGCAGCGTCCGGGACAGAAACACTGAAGCTTTCTTT
.	TRBJ2-7	.	TRBV5-5	14	CASSVDSMTYEQYF	TGTGCCAGCAGCGTGGACAGCATGACCTACGAGCAGTACTTC
once	TRBJ2-7	.	TRBV7-2	15	CASSLAGGPLVEQYF	TGTGCCAGCAGCTTAGCGGGGGGGCCTTTGGTCGAGCAGTACTTC
few	TRBJ1-4	.	TRBV7-9	15	CASSLLGGTNEKLFF	TGTGCCAGCAGCTTATTGGGGGGAACTAATGAAAAACTGTTTTTT
.	TRBJ1-2	.	TRBV27	17	CASSLSPTFGRAYGYTF	TGTGCCAGCAGTTTATCCCCCACCTTTGGCAGGGCCTATGGCTACACCTTC
.	TRBJ1-1	TRBD1	TRBV19	15	CASSMEGQGNTEAFF	TGTGCCAGTAGTATGGAGGGACAGGGGAACACTGAAGCTTTCTTT
.	TRBJ2-1	TRBD2	TRBV27	15	CASGLAESSYNEQFF	TGTGCCAGCGGACTAGCGGAGAGCTCCTACAATGAGCAGTTCTTC
.	TRBJ1-1	.	TRBV7-6	13	CASSLPENTEAFF	TGTGCCAGCAGCCTCCCAGAGAACACTGAAGCTTTCTTT
.	TRBJ2-1	TRBD1	TRBV28	16	CASSLLGTGALSEQFF	TGTGCCAGCAGTTTATTGGGGACAGGGGCTTTGAGTGAGCAGTTCTTC
.	TRBJ2-1	TRBD2	TRBV6-5	16	CASSSTSGSSYNEQFF	TGTGCCAGCAGTTCCACTAGCGGGAGCTCCTACAATGAGCAGTTCTTC
.	TRBJ1-1	.	TRBV16	14	CASSQSRGNTEAFF	TGTGCCAGCAGCCAATCCCGGGGGAACACTGAAGCTTTCTTT
once	TRBJ2-3	.	TRBV11-3	14	CASSLGSLGSTQYF	TGTGCCAGCAGCTTAGGATCCCTGGGGAGTACGCAGTATTTT
.	TRBJ1-4	.	TRBV19	16	CASSIDLRQGNEKLFF	TGTGCCAGTAGTATAGACTTGCGGCAGGGAAATGAAAAACTGTTTTTT
.	TRBJ2-7	.	TRBV18	14	CASSPPGLPYEQYF	TGTGCCAGCTCACCACCGGGACTTCCCTACGAGCAGTACTTC
once	TRBJ2-1	TRBD2	TRBV18	15	CASSPIAGNHNEQFF	TGTGCCAGCTCACCCATAGCGGGGAACCACAATGAGCAGTTCTTC
once	TRBJ2-1	TRBD2	TRBV4-2	14	CASSQDKREREQFF	TGTGCCAGCAGCCAAGATAAGCGGGAGCGAGAGCAGTTCTTC
once	TRBJ1-2	.	TRBV5-5	11	CASSLGSGYTF	TGTGCCAGCAGCTTAGGGAGCGGCTACACCTTC
.	TRBJ1-5	.	TRBV10-3	13	CAIRRTANQPQHF	TGTGCCATCAGGCGGACAGCAAATCAGCCCCAGCATTTT
.	TRBJ2-1	TRBD2	TRBV9	14	CASSLSGRGNEQFF	TGTGCCAGCAGCCTTAGCGGGAGGGGAAATGAGCAGTTCTTC
.	TRBJ2-3	.	TRBV5-8	15	CASSLELGGTDTQYF	TGTGCCAGCAGCTTGGAGCTGGGAGGCACAGATACGCAGTATTTT
.	TRBJ1-5	.	TRBV9	15	CASSVDADSNQPQHF	TGTGCCAGCAGCGTAGATGCAGATAGCAATCAGCCCCAGCATTTT
.	TRBJ2-1	TRBD2	TRBV4-3	15	CASSQEGGSYNEQFF	TGCGCCAGCAGCCAAGAGGGCGGGAGTTACAATGAGCAGTTCTTC
.	TRBJ1-3	.	TRBV7-2	14	CASSSGTTGNTIYF	TGTGCCAGCAGCTCGGGAACCACTGGAAACACCATATATTTT
.	TRBJ2-3	TRBD2	TRBV3-1/TRBV3-2	14	CASSQELAGVGQYF	TGTGCCAGCAGCCAAGAACTAGCGGGAGTTGGGCAGTATTTT
.	TRBJ1-5	.	TRBV5-1	14	CASSFRDKAQPQHF	TGCGCCAGCAGCTTCCGGGACAAAGCTCAGCCCCAGCATTTT
.	TRBJ2-7	TRBD1	TRBV12-3/TRBV12-4	13	CASSTGQGHEQYF	TGTGCCAGCAGTACGGGACAGGGCCACGAGCAGTACTTC
.	TRBJ2-7	.	TRBV19	12	CASGDRRYEQYF	TGTGCCAGTGGTGATAGGAGGTACGAGCAGTACTTC
.	TRBJ1-5	.	TRBV7-9	15	CASSLGQNSNQPQHF	TGTGCCAGCAGCTTAGGACAGAATAGCAATCAGCCCCAGCATTTT
.	TRBJ2-2	.	TRBV18	14	CASSPGGRGGELFF	TGTGCCAGCTCACCAGGGGGCCGCGGCGGGGAGCTGTTTTTT
.	TRBJ2-1	TRBD2	TRBV10-1	16	CASDPFSGRAGDEQFF	TGCGCCAGCGACCCCTTTAGCGGGAGGGCGGGCGATGAGCAGTTCTTC
.	TRBJ1-1	.	TRBV12-3/TRBV12-4	13	CASSFRQNTEAFF	TGTGCCAGCAGTTTCCGACAGAACACTGAAGCTTTCTTT
.	TRBJ1-1	TRBD1	TRBV28	16	CASSTVTGGSSTEAFF	TGTGCCAGCAGCACGGTGACAGGGGGCTCGAGCACTGAAGCTTTCTTT
.	TRBJ2-5	.	TRBV24-1	14	CATSHNGLQETQYF	TGTGCCACCAGTCACAACGGACTCCAAGAGACCCAGTACTTC
.	TRBJ2-1	TRBD2	TRBV18	17	CASSPLRGSLSYNEQFF	TGTGCCAGCTCACCACTACGCGGGAGTTTGTCCTACAATGAGCAGTTCTTC
.	TRBJ1-6	TRBD1	TRBV6-1	15	CASSEALDRVSPLHF	TGTGCCAGCAGTGAAGCGCTGGACAGGGTTTCACCCCTCCACTTT
once	TRBJ2-1	TRBD1	TRBV19	16	CASSIGGQGHYNEQFF	TGTGCCAGTAGTATAGGGGGACAGGGCCACTACAATGAGCAGTTCTTC
.	TRBJ2-7	.	TRBV6-5	13	CASGPGISYEQYF	TGTGCCAGCGGCCCGGGAATCTCCTACGAGCAGTACTTC
.	TRBJ1-1	.	TRBV29-1	15	CSVEGSRVRGTEAFF	TGCAGCGTTGAAGGTAGCAGGGTAAGGGGCACTGAAGCTTTCTTT
.	TRBJ1-6	.	TRBV7-2	15	CASSVGQTYNSPLHF	TGTGCCAGCAGCGTAGGACAGACTTATAATTCACCCCTCCACTTT
.	TRBJ2-7	TRBD1	TRBV11-3	15	CASSLGGQGFDEQYF	TGTGCCAGCAGCTTAGGGGGACAGGGTTTTGACGAGCAGTACTTC